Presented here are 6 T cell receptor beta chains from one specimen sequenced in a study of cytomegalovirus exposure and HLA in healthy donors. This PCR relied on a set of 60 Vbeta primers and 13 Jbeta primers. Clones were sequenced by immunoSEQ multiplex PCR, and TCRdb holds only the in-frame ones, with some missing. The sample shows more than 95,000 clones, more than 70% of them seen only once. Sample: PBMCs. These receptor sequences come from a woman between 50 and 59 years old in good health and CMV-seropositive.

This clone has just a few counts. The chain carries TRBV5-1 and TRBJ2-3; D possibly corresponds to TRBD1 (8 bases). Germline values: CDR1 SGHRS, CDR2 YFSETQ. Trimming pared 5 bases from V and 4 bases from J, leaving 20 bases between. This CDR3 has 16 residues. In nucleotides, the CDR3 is TGCGCCAGCAGTTCTACCGGACAGGGAGGGGCAGATACGCAGTATTTT. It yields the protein CASSSTGQGGADTQYF.

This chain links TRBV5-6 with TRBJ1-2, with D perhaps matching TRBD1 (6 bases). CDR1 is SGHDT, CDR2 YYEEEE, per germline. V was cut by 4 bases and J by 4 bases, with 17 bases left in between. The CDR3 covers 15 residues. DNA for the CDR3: TGTGCCAGCAGCGAAATACAGGGTTCCAGCTATGGCTACACCTTC. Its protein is CASSEIQGSSYGYTF.

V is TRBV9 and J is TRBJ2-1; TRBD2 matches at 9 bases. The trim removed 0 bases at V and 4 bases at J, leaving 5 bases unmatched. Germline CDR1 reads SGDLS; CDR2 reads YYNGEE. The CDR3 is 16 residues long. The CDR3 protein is CASSVATSGRYNEQFF. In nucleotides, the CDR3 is TGTGCCAGCAGCGTAGCAACTAGCGGGCGTTACAATGAGCAGTTCTTC. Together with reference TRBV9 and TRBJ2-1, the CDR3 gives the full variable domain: DSGVTQTPKHLITATGQRVTLRCSPRSGDLSVYWYQQSLDQGLQFLIQYYNGEERAKGNILERFSAQQFPDLHSELNLSSLELGDSALYFCASSVATSGRYNEQFFGPGTRLTVL.

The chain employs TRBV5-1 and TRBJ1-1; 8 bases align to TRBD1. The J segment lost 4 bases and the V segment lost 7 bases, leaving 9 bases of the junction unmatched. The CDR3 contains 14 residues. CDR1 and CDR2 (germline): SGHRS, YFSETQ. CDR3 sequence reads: CASSDRGWGTEAFF. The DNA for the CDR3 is TGCGCCAGCTCCGACAGGGGATGGGGCACTGAAGCTTTCTTT.

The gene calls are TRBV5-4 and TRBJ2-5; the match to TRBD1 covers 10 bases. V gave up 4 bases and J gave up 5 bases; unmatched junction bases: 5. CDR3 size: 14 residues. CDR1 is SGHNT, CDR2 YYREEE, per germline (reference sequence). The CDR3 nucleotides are TGTGCCAGCAGCGTGGGACAGGGGCAGGAGACCCAGTACTTC. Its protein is CASSVGQGQETQYF.

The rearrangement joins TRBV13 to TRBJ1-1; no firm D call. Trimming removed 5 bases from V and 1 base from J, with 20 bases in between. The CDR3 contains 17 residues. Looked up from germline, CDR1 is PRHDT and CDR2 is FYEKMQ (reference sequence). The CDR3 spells CASSLRFGRQWNTEAFF. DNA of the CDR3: TGTGCCAGCAGCCTCCGGTTCGGGAGGCAATGGAACACTGAAGCTTTCTTT.